The following is a TCR beta chain sequence with its context. Its recognized antigen is unknown. Base-call qualities are not available, and no considerably larger clone is one nucleotide away. These data are taken from a study of cytomegalovirus exposure and HLA in healthy donors (dated by TCRdb to about 2017). Regarding the research as a whole: In an earlier analysis of approximately 640 of the donors, 276 Gb of sequence data and approximately 100 million unique TCR beta sequences from about 190 million T cells were reported. An early release covering 550 to 700 HLA-typed donors comprised 250 to 350 gigabases of sequencing data and around 86 million unique TCR sequences. Among the roughly 390 genotyped donors, under 90% belonged to the genetic ancestry cluster associated with self-reported Caucasian donors. The aim of the study was to test whether cataloging public T cell receptors could identify signatures of past pathogen exposure. The T cell repertoires of under 750 subjects were profiled by immunosequencing and related to cytomegalovirus serostatus. Along with the approximately 700-subject first cohort, a separate validation cohort of about 110 different subjects was used. To predict cytomegalovirus infection status, the study combined high-throughput TCR immunosequencing, statistical association of individual TCRs with disease status, and machine learning. To study patterns of TCR occurrence, a later analysis re-analyzed previously published TCR beta repertoires from several hundred donors and added high-resolution HLA genotyping. The later analysis used no new phenotypic data to find candidate immune exposures, relying instead on TCR beta sequences and their occurrence across donors. An earlier analysis of 500 to 750 of the donors applied high-throughput TCR beta sequencing to assess whether each TCR beta V gene segment acted as functional or pseudogenic. Donor age, sex, ethnicity and CMV serostatus were compiled alongside the repertoire data. In a later genetic analysis, genome-wide SNP genotypes for about three fifths of the 666 donors were used, and that subset was treated as a discovery cohort. Every discovery cohort repertoire had been produced on one sequencing platform. HLA typing covered class I and class II loci at four-digit resolution. Typing coverage varied by locus: roughly 620-640 donors for A, B, C, DRB1 and DQB1; some 520 for DQA1; more than 600 for DPA1; 400 to 480 for DPB1. Five DR-DQ haplotypes were treated as single units for association and clustering because of strong linkage in the cohort. On average, around 230,000 unique TCR beta nucleotide sequences were sequenced per donor among 398 genotyped donors of the cohort, with roughly a sixth of those sequences being non-productive. Overall results and qualifications from the work: Because counts were too low, roughly 17 rarely observed V segments, including chromosome 9 orphons, were left out of the earlier analysis of roughly 600 of the donors. An association between a missense DCLRE1C variant and V-gene and J-gene trimming of TCR beta chains was found in a later genetic analysis and replicated in an independent cohort. In the study, around 150 TCR beta chains were listed as associated with cytomegalovirus. Specific HLA alleles were associated with roughly 17,000 TCR beta sequences at a false discovery rate of 0.05 in a later analysis. Compared with equally common non-associated chains, HLA-associated TCR beta chains in a later analysis were more clonally expanded and had lower generation probabilities. Only TCR beta chains were sequenced in this cohort, and the absence of alpha or paired-chain data limited detectable features. The sequencing pipeline was judged likely to have produced a cluster of highly shared sequence variants as a technical artifact. Strong co-occurrence of HLA alleles, especially DR and DQ, made assigning TCR associations to individual alleles difficult. Immune exposure information for the cohort was limited to CMV serostatus. A later analysis reported that several top co-occurrence clusters appeared linked to parvovirus B19, influenza, CMV and Epstein-Barr virus. Most TCR sequences were observed very rarely across donors, whereas some public TCRs were present in many individuals. The classifier was reported to diagnose cytomegalovirus status with high specificity and sensitivity in both the original cohort and the validation cohort. Three of the identified cytomegalovirus-associated TCR beta chains were confirmed in vitro to be specific for cytomegalovirus antigens. According to a later genetic analysis, donors in an Asian-associated ancestry cluster had fewer N-insertions in productive TCRs than the approximately 690-donor mean. A further reported finding was that TCR beta sequences accurately predicted the HLA-A and HLA-B alleles for most subjects in the first cohort. Because HLA typing was missing for some donors at each locus, association tests included only the typed subset. Correlated functional status among segregating V segments might reflect linkage disequilibrium, but an unknown experimental factor could not be ruled out. Presence/absence analyses assumed roughly uniform sequencing depth across donors, an assumption that may not hold. A later analysis found that most CMV-associated TCR beta chains appeared HLA-restricted, with HLA associations seemingly driven largely by CMV exposure. In an earlier analysis of about 550 of the donors, most TCR beta V segments were observed in productive rearrangements about 87% or about 30% of the time, broadly matching IMGT annotations. A later analysis found that TCR association rates varied across HLA loci, with DRB1 alleles showing the most associated TCRs and HLA-C alleles the fewest. It was suggested by the authors that the approach could potentially be generalized to other disease states and immunological phenotypes.

The cohort comprised some 700 healthy bone marrow donors. At the time of sampling, all cohort members were nominally healthy, though unrecorded immune exposures were likely present. The donor tested CMV seronegative, placing the donor among the 300 to 450 seronegative members of the cohort. Every donor gave a peripheral blood sample, and the peripheral blood mononuclear cells from that sample were used for TCR beta sequencing. The Qiagen DNeasy Blood Extraction Kit was used to extract genomic DNA from the blood cell samples. The receptor library was made with the immunoSEQ multiplex PCR assay. A mixture of 60 forward primers for TCR Vbeta segments and 13 reverse primers for TCR Jbeta segments was used in the multiplex PCR. The CDR3 region of rearranged TCR beta genes was amplified from genomic DNA by a multiplex PCR assay. On the Illumina HiSeq System, the amplified TCR beta libraries were sequenced as 87-base-pair reads. On the study's bioinformatics: Across the 670 or so repertoires, a later analysis counted about 81 million unique TCR beta chains, some 11 million of which were shared by at least two donors. Raw reads were error-corrected and collapsed into unique sequences by a nearest-neighbor algorithm in which closely related sequences were merged to remove PCR and sequencing errors. To assign V, D and J gene segments, CDR3 sequences were aligned to IMGT reference sequences. Each retained sequence needed at least a six-nucleotide match to both a V gene segment and a J gene segment. Rearrangements were classified as productive when the CDR3 lacked stop codons and remained in frame with V and J, and all other rearrangements were classified as non-productive. CDR3 was defined according to IMGT convention as the region running from the second conserved V-encoded cysteine to the conserved J-encoded phenylalanine. The earlier analysis of 587 of the donors excluded sequences that lacked an unambiguous match to a single V gene segment. In an earlier analysis of about 590 of the donors, a V segment was called functional when productive rearrangements were above 56.7%, and segregating when the standard deviation between donors exceeded 5%. To diagnose cytomegalovirus status from the catalog of TCR beta chain sequences, a statistical classification framework was built. A later analysis assigned V and J genes by comparing TCR nucleotide sequences with IMGT/GENE-DB human TR gene sequences. In a later analysis, CDR3 sequences and most-parsimonious VDJ recombination scenarios were assigned using the TCRdist pipeline. A later analysis defined each TCR beta chain by its CDR3 amino acid sequence plus V-gene family, and excluded reads lacking a unique V-gene family. In a later analysis, fewer than 650 highly shared, low-generation-probability nucleotide sequences were removed to address suspected cross-contamination and a sequencing artifact. A later analysis calculated a clonal expansion index for each public chain from normalized within-repertoire ranks of inferred template counts. A later analysis computed generation probabilities with a VDJ recombination model fitted to out-of-frame rearrangements, and checked the results against IGoR. A later analysis scored TCR-TCR, TCR-HLA and TCR-CMV co-occurrence with hypergeometric tests, applying a repertoire-size bias correction to TCR pairs. False discovery rates were estimated in a later analysis by permuting HLA or CMV assignments 20 times. A later analysis grouped co-occurring TCRs with DBSCAN, adding TCRdist sequence similarity when clustering within HLA-allele-positive subsets. For co-occurrence clustering, repertoires with fewer than 30,000 or more than 120,000 public chains were excluded, along with roughly 5 repertoires with anomalous nucleotide sharing. TCRdb took over this immuneACCESS table, retaining in-frame rearrangements with V and J assigned. Such tables are incomplete; in checked studies, under half of the missing clones stem from an unresolved V gene, and the remainder is unexplained. V, J and clone size are taken as reported in that table, and D and trimming were inferred from the DNA itself. This sample has around 270,000 clones in its table, and roughly 80% of those were observed once. Around 0.33% of the sample is held by the ten biggest clonotypes.

Sequenced material: PBMCs. The sequence derives from a girl aged 2-10 years in good health and CMV-seronegative.

CDR3 protein: CASSLGTSGSRRHEQYF. The DNA is as follows: TGTGCCAGCAGTTTAGGGACTAGCGGGAGTCGTAGGCACGAGCAGTACTTC. The sequence links TRBV28 to TRBJ2-7; 14 central nucleotides agree with TRBD2. CDR1 and CDR2, per the germline V gene, are MDHEN and SYDVKM. Including the terminal cysteine and phenylalanine, the CDR3 comprises 17 residues. The read is trimmed to its CDR3 DNA, 51 bases read in frame from base 1. Here V drops 2 bases and J drops 5 bases, and the junction holds 8 bases not matched to any gene. With all but the CDR3 taken from the reference TRBV28 and TRBJ2-7 genes, the full variable domain is: DVKVTQSSRYLVKRTGEKVFLECVQDMDHENMFWYRQDPGLGLRLIYFSYDVKMKEKGDIPEGYSVSREKKERFSLILESASTNQTSMYLCASSLGTSGSRRHEQYFGPGTRLTVT.